This is a list of T cell receptor beta chains from one sample in a study of beta chain features in type 1 diabetes. Data came from immunoSEQ multiplex PCR; TCRdb stores just in-frame clones and leaves some out. Of around 180,000 clones in the sample, roughly 8% were seen once. Sequences were obtained from central memory CD4+ T cells from blood. The receptors stem from a middle-aged woman with type 1 diabetes. Each CDR3 is given with its conserved first and last residue. The D gene is left open where the match is weak. A clone size is listed for some rows: how often the clone was seen (once, few, many), or a class if it is expanded.

>TRBV7-2|NA|TRBJ2-3|TRBD1
CASRQGAGTDTQYF
TGTGCCAGCCGACAGGGGGCTGGCACAGATACGCAGTATTTT
>TRBV7-2|few|TRBJ2-3|TRBD2
CASAIARAGGSTDTQYF
TGTGCCAGCGCTATCGCACGGGCGGGAGGATCAACAGATACGCAGTATTTT
>TRBV19|NA|TRBJ1-2|NA
CASSPGARGYTF
TGTGCCAGTAGCCCAGGGGCGCGGGGCTACACCTTC
>TRBV6-5|few|TRBJ2-5|NA
CASSSDRRRETQYF
TGTGCCAGCAGTAGCGACAGGAGAAGAGAGACCCAGTACTTC
>TRBV9|NA|TRBJ2-2|NA
CASSPSNTGELFF
TGTGCCAGCAGTCCCTCGAACACCGGGGAGCTGTTTTTT
>TRBV7-9|NA|TRBJ2-3|NA
CASSAPRDTQYF
TGTGCCAGCAGCGCCCCCCGGGATACGCAGTATTTT
>TRBV12-5|NA|TRBJ1-1|TRBD1
CASGLSRTGGAEAFF
TGTGCTAGTGGTTTGTCCCGGACAGGTGGGGCTGAAGCTTTCTTT
>TRBV2|few|TRBJ2-7|NA
CASTRVVHEQYF
TGTGCCAGCACCCGAGTGGTTCACGAGCAGTACTTC
>TRBV30|NA|TRBJ1-2|NA
CAWTTTNYGYTF
TGTGCCTGGACGACAACTAACTATGGCTACACCTTC
>TRBV18|few|TRBJ1-5|TRBD1
CASSPGQNQPQHF
TGTGCCAGCTCACCGGGACAGAATCAGCCCCAGCATTTT
>TRBV6-5|NA|TRBJ2-1|NA
CASSYNGSPGGEQFF
TGTGCCAGCAGTTACAACGGGAGTCCAGGTGGGGAGCAGTTCTTC
>TRBV5-1|few|TRBJ1-1|NA
CASSYGNMNTEAFF
TGCGCCAGCAGTTATGGTAACATGAACACTGAAGCTTTCTTT
>TRBV28|NA|TRBJ2-1|TRBD1
CASVGQGNEQFF
TGTGCCAGCGTGGGACAGGGGAATGAGCAGTTCTTC
>TRBV11-3|few|TRBJ2-3|TRBD2
CASSASFGTSGTDTQYF
TGTGCCAGCAGCGCATCCTTCGGGACTAGCGGCACAGATACGCAGTATTTT
>TRBV7-8|few|TRBJ2-3|TRBD2
CASSSTPTSGRDTQYF
TGTGCCAGCAGCTCGACCCCCACTAGCGGGAGAGATACGCAGTATTTT
>TRBV7-2|few|TRBJ1-5|NA
CASRQSGEGQPQHF
TGTGCCAGCAGACAATCAGGGGAGGGTCAGCCCCAGCATTTT
>TRBV7-9|few|TRBJ2-1|NA
CASSFGYKRRSSYNEQFF
TGTGCCAGCAGCTTCGGATATAAGCGGAGGAGCTCCTACAATGAGCAGTTCTTC
>TRBV2|few|TRBJ2-1|NA
CASNPEPSSYNEQFF
TGTGCCAGTAATCCCGAGCCTAGCTCCTACAATGAGCAGTTCTTC
>TRBV16|once|TRBJ1-3|TRBD1
CASSPYRGNTIYF
TGTGCCAGCAGCCCGTACAGGGGGAACACCATATATTTT
>TRBV5-6|NA|TRBJ2-7|TRBD2
CASSLGLAGGDEQYF
TGTGCCAGCAGCTTGGGACTAGCGGGAGGCGACGAGCAGTACTTC
>TRBV18|NA|TRBJ1-1|TRBD1
CASLKGGTNTEAFF
TGTGCCAGCCTAAAAGGGGGCACGAACACTGAAGCTTTCTTT
>TRBV28|NA|TRBJ1-5|NA
CASSSQYSNQPQHF
TGTGCCAGCAGTTCTCAGTATAGCAATCAGCCCCAGCATTTT
>TRBV27|NA|TRBJ1-2|TRBD1
CASSSPRTGGGYTF
TGTGCCAGCTCCTCACCCCGGACAGGGGGTGGCTACACCTTC
>TRBV7-2|NA|TRBJ2-1|TRBD1
CASSLNSGGSYEQFF
TGTGCCAGCAGCTTAAACTCAGGGGGAAGTTATGAGCAGTTCTTC
>TRBV29-1|few|TRBJ1-2|TRBD1
CSVYGTGSYGYTF
TGCAGCGTTTATGGGACAGGTTCTTATGGCTACACCTTC
>TRBV2|NA|TRBJ2-5|NA
CASSVRVRETQYF
TGTGCCAGCAGTGTGAGGGTACGGGAGACCCAGTACTTC
>TRBV9|NA|TRBJ1-1|NA
CASSYGSLRATEAFF
TGTGCCAGCAGCTACGGGAGTTTACGGGCCACTGAAGCTTTCTTT
>TRBV10-3|NA|TRBJ2-5|TRBD2
CAISDAGLAGGYQETQYF
TGTGCCATCAGTGACGCTGGACTAGCGGGAGGGTACCAAGAGACCCAGTACTTC
>TRBV30|NA|TRBJ1-2|NA
CAWSVLLYGYTF
TGTGCCTGGAGTGTTCTACTCTATGGCTACACCTTC